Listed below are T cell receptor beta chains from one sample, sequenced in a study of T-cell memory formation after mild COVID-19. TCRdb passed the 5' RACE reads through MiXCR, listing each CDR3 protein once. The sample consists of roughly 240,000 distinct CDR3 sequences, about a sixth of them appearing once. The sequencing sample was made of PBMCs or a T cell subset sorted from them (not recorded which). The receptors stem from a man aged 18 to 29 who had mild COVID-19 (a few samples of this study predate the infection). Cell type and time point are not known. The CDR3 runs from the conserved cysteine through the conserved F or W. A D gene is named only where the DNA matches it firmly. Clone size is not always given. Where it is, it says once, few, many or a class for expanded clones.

CDR3 protein: CSAITGGVWDEQFF
CDR3 DNA: TGCAGTGCTATCACGGGCGGGGTCTGGGATGAGCAGTTCTTC
J gene: TRBJ2-1
clone size: few
V gene: TRBV20-1
D gene: -

CDR3 protein: CASRRDRGTEAFF
CDR3 DNA: TGTGCCAGCAGACGGGACCGAGGCACTGAAGCTTTCTTT
J gene: TRBJ1-1
clone size: few
V gene: TRBV2
D gene: -

CDR3 protein: CASGSGPAEAFF
CDR3 DNA: TGTGCCAGCGGATCCGGACCCGCTGAAGCTTTCTTT
J gene: TRBJ1-1
clone size: -
V gene: TRBV5-6
D gene: -

CDR3 protein: CASSHGQGQDQPQHF
CDR3 DNA: TGCGCCAGCAGCCATGGGCAGGGGCAGGATCAGCCCCAGCATTTT
J gene: TRBJ1-5
clone size: -
V gene: TRBV4-1
D gene: -

CDR3 protein: CASSPPALGGEQFF
CDR3 DNA: TGTGCCAGCAGCCCCCCCGCACTGGGAGGGGAGCAGTTCTTC
J gene: TRBJ2-1
clone size: few
V gene: TRBV9
D gene: TRBD2

CDR3 protein: CASSPPGPRPEAFF
CDR3 DNA: TGTGCCAGCTCACCCCCCGGGCCTCGACCTGAAGCTTTCTTT
J gene: TRBJ1-1
clone size: few
V gene: TRBV18
D gene: -

CDR3 protein: CASSWDHRGLRTQYF
CDR3 DNA: TGTGCCAGCAGTTGGGACCACCGAGGGTTGCGTACGCAGTATTTT
J gene: TRBJ2-3
clone size: few
V gene: TRBV6-5
D gene: -

CDR3 protein: CASSGPGSYEQYF
CDR3 DNA: TGTGCCAGCAGCGGTCCAGGGTCCTACGAGCAGTACTTC
J gene: TRBJ2-7
clone size: -
V gene: TRBV4-2
D gene: -

CDR3 protein: CASSPARGDTQYF
CDR3 DNA: TGTGCCAGCAGCCCAGCGCGGGGGGATACGCAGTATTTT
J gene: TRBJ2-3
clone size: -
V gene: TRBV7-2
D gene: TRBD2

CDR3 protein: CASSPLGDTQYF
CDR3 DNA: TGTGCCAGCTCGCCTCTTGGGGATACGCAGTATTTT
J gene: TRBJ2-3
clone size: few
V gene: TRBV18
D gene: -

CDR3 protein: CASSENSPIPPRGLSGYTF
CDR3 DNA: TGTGCCAGCAGTGAAAATTCCCCCATCCCCCCCAGGGGGCTGAGTGGCTACACCTTC
J gene: TRBJ1-2
clone size: many
V gene: TRBV25-1
D gene: TRBD1

CDR3 protein: CASSSDIAEQYF
CDR3 DNA: TGTGCCAGCAGTTCCGACATCGCCGAGCAGTACTTC
J gene: TRBJ2-7
clone size: many
V gene: TRBV12-3/TRBV12-4
D gene: -

CDR3 protein: CASSLSATGGQETQYF
CDR3 DNA: TGTGCCAGCAGCCTGTCCGCGACGGGGGGGCAAGAGACCCAGTACTTC
J gene: TRBJ2-5
clone size: many
V gene: TRBV7-2
D gene: TRBD2

CDR3 protein: CSAISGGATYEQYF
CDR3 DNA: TGCAGTGCAATAAGCGGGGGGGCAACCTACGAGCAGTACTTC
J gene: TRBJ2-7
clone size: -
V gene: TRBV20-1
D gene: TRBD2

CDR3 protein: CSVASGANYEQYF
CDR3 DNA: TGCAGCGTTGCCTCGGGGGCGAACTACGAGCAGTACTTC
J gene: TRBJ2-7
clone size: -
V gene: TRBV29-1
D gene: -

CDR3 protein: CASSSAPGPGYGYTF
CDR3 DNA: TGTGCCAGCAGCTCAGCCCCGGGACCTGGGTATGGCTACACCTTC
J gene: TRBJ1-2
clone size: -
V gene: TRBV7-8
D gene: -

CDR3 protein: CASSHPVSDATNEKLFF
CDR3 DNA: TGCGCCAGCAGCCACCCCGTCTCAGATGCAACTAATGAAAAACTGTTTTTT
J gene: TRBJ1-4
clone size: -
V gene: TRBV4-1
D gene: -

CDR3 protein: CASGERLSRGISSYNEQFF
CDR3 DNA: TGTGCTAGTGGTGAACGTTTGAGTAGGGGGATAAGCTCCTACAATGAGCAGTTCTTC
J gene: TRBJ2-1
clone size: few
V gene: TRBV12-5
D gene: -

CDR3 protein: CASSLGTGSQPQHF
CDR3 DNA: TGTGCCAGCAGCTTAGGGACAGGGTCCCAGCCCCAGCATTTT
J gene: TRBJ1-5
clone size: many
V gene: TRBV7-8
D gene: TRBD1

CDR3 protein: CASSSGTGPHNEQFF
CDR3 DNA: TGTGCCAGCAGCTCTGGGACAGGGCCACACAATGAGCAGTTCTTC
J gene: TRBJ2-1
clone size: -
V gene: TRBV11-2
D gene: TRBD1

CDR3 protein: CRLAGGDWTTDTQYF
CDR3 DNA: TGCAGACTAGCGGGGGGGGACTGGACCACAGATACGCAGTATTTT
J gene: TRBJ2-3
clone size: few
V gene: TRBV20-1
D gene: TRBD2

CDR3 protein: CASRRAMNTEAFF
CDR3 DNA: TGTGCCAGCAGACGAGCGATGAACACTGAAGCTTTCTTT
J gene: TRBJ1-1
clone size: -
V gene: TRBV14
D gene: -

CDR3 protein: CSARAPARDSETQYF
CDR3 DNA: TGCAGTGCTAGAGCCCCGGCTAGGGATTCAGAGACCCAGTACTTC
J gene: TRBJ2-5
clone size: -
V gene: TRBV20-1
D gene: -

CDR3 protein: CSASHRGNYGYTF
CDR3 DNA: TGCAGTGCTAGTCACAGGGGCAACTATGGCTACACCTTC
J gene: TRBJ1-2
clone size: -
V gene: TRBV20-1
D gene: TRBD1

CDR3 protein: CASSPAARGQTEGYTF
CDR3 DNA: TGCGCCAGCAGCCCCGCTGCCAGGGGGCAAACGGAGGGCTACACCTTC
J gene: TRBJ1-2
clone size: -
V gene: TRBV4-3
D gene: TRBD1

CDR3 protein: CASSLVAGAGTEAFF
CDR3 DNA: TGTGCCAGCAGCTTAGTAGCAGGGGCGGGCACTGAAGCTTTCTTT
J gene: TRBJ1-1
clone size: -
V gene: TRBV7-2
D gene: -

CDR3 protein: CASSSMGGADTQYF
CDR3 DNA: TGTGCCAGCAGCTCGATGGGAGGTGCAGATACGCAGTATTTT
J gene: TRBJ2-3
clone size: few
V gene: TRBV7-3
D gene: -

CDR3 protein: CASSQPTGQPQHF
CDR3 DNA: TGTGCCAGCAGCCAACCAACCGGTCAGCCCCAGCATTTT
J gene: TRBJ1-5
clone size: -
V gene: TRBV12-3/TRBV12-4
D gene: -

CDR3 protein: CASTLKDVLRRGDTQYF
CDR3 DNA: TGTGCCAGCACCCTGAAGGACGTTCTCCGTCGGGGGGATACGCAGTATTTT
J gene: TRBJ2-3
clone size: few
V gene: TRBV6-2/TRBV6-3
D gene: -

CDR3 protein: CSAYRPGVNEQFF
CDR3 DNA: TGCAGTGCCTACCGACCAGGGGTTAATGAGCAGTTCTTC
J gene: TRBJ2-1
clone size: -
V gene: TRBV20-1
D gene: -

CDR3 protein: CASSLMDRAGANVLTF
CDR3 DNA: TGTGCCAGCTCACTGATGGACAGGGCCGGGGCCAACGTCCTGACTTTC
J gene: TRBJ2-6
clone size: few
V gene: TRBV18
D gene: TRBD1

CDR3 protein: CASSSGGGTPEAFF
CDR3 DNA: TGTGCCAGCAGCTCGGGGGGTGGGACACCTGAAGCTTTCTTT
J gene: TRBJ1-1
clone size: few
V gene: TRBV7-6
D gene: -

CDR3 protein: CASSYSYGYNEQFF
CDR3 DNA: TGTGCCAGCAGTTACTCGTACGGCTACAATGAGCAGTTCTTC
J gene: TRBJ2-1
clone size: -
V gene: TRBV6-5
D gene: -

CDR3 protein: CASSLRFTGELFF
CDR3 DNA: TGCGCCAGCAGCTTGCGGTTTACCGGGGAGCTGTTTTTT
J gene: TRBJ2-2
clone size: many
V gene: TRBV5-1
D gene: -

CDR3 protein: CATSENRNYGYTF
CDR3 DNA: TGTGCCACCAGTGAGAATAGGAACTATGGCTACACCTTC
J gene: TRBJ1-2
clone size: -
V gene: TRBV24-1
D gene: -

CDR3 protein: CASRETQGQEPKNIQYF
CDR3 DNA: TGTGCCAGCAGAGAAACTCAGGGACAAGAACCCAAAAACATTCAGTACTTC
J gene: TRBJ2-4
clone size: many
V gene: TRBV2
D gene: -

CDR3 protein: CASSQDGGPNEKLFF
CDR3 DNA: TGCGCCAGCAGCCAAGACGGGGGCCCTAATGAAAAACTGTTTTTT
J gene: TRBJ1-4
clone size: -
V gene: TRBV4-3
D gene: -

CDR3 protein: CASSSAPQNTEAFF
CDR3 DNA: TGTGCTAGCAGCTCCGCTCCCCAGAACACTGAAGCTTTCTTT
J gene: TRBJ1-1
clone size: many
V gene: TRBV7-7
D gene: -

CDR3 protein: CASRAGYTGELFF
CDR3 DNA: TGCGCCAGCAGGGCAGGGTACACCGGGGAGCTGTTTTTT
J gene: TRBJ2-2
clone size: few
V gene: TRBV4-3
D gene: -

CDR3 protein: CASSLEMESTQYF
CDR3 DNA: TGTGCCAGCAGCTTAGAGATGGAGTCGACCCAGTACTTC
J gene: TRBJ2-5
clone size: few
V gene: TRBV11-3
D gene: -

CDR3 protein: CASSRAGAGNYGYTF
CDR3 DNA: TGCGCCAGCAGCCGCGCAGGGGCGGGTAACTATGGCTACACCTTC
J gene: TRBJ1-2
clone size: -
V gene: TRBV4-1
D gene: -

CDR3 protein: CSVDLVDGYTF
CDR3 DNA: TGCAGCGTAGATCTCGTGGACGGCTACACCTTC
J gene: TRBJ1-2
clone size: -
V gene: TRBV29-1
D gene: -

CDR3 protein: CASSFNTDTQYF
CDR3 DNA: TGCGCCAGCAGCTTCAACACAGATACGCAGTATTTT
J gene: TRBJ2-3
clone size: many
V gene: TRBV5-1
D gene: -